These 13 T cell receptor beta chains originate from one sample sequenced in a study of vaccination and CD4 T cells after COVID-19 (dated by TCRdb to between 2021 and 2024). The sample's treatment or condition label, in plain terms: approximately nine-day PBMC culture with coronavirus spike peptide pools or control peptides (ViraFEST assay). For these TCRs, the target antigens are not known. Libraries came from PCR. Sequencing was performed on an Illumina iSeq 100. DNA from cultured CD4+ T cells underwent TCR sequencing with the Oncomine TCR Beta short-read assay at the Johns Hopkins FTIC core. Starting from the raw public reads, TCRdb applied fastp trimming at Q25, assembled clones with MiXCR and retained in-frame beta chains. Identical CDR3 proteins give one entry, which carries the most common genes and DNA. The sample table holds about 14,000 distinct CDR3 sequences, of which roughly 45% were seen once. The ten largest clones represent about a sixth of the sample.

The source material was cultured CD4+ T cells from blood. The source is a human donor with COVID-19.

V and J are TRBV20-1 and TRBJ2-7, with D perhaps TRBD1 (6 bases). Germline V lookup: CDR1 DFQATT, CDR2 SNEGSKA (reference sequence). V lost 5 bases and J 5 bases, leaving 19 bases between the germline ends. This CDR3 region has 14 residues. The CDR3 coding sequence is TGCAGTGCTGGAGGTGGGCAGGGGTGGGACGAGCAGTACTTC. This encodes CSAGGGQGWDEQYF.

The V gene is TRBV20-1, the J gene TRBJ1-2; the D gene is possibly TRBD1 (6 bases). The CDR3 covers 15 residues. Germline CDR1 is DFQATT and CDR2 is SNEGSKA (reference sequence). The germline V and J ends were trimmed by 2 bases and 7 bases, with 20 bases remaining between them. DNA of the CDR3: TGCAGTGCTAGACCGGGACACCGCGCGGGTGGTGGCTACACCTTC. As protein: CSARPGHRAGGGYTF.

The table lists this clonotype with a count of one. The chain has TRBV5-4 and TRBJ1-2; no firm D call. The CDR3 contains 14 residues. V was pared by 4 bases and J by 4 bases, with 14 bases between. The germline V gene has CDR1 SGHNT and CDR2 YYREEE (reference sequence). The CDR3 reads CASSQTGKGYGYTF. In DNA form, the CDR3 reads TGTGCCAGCAGCCAAACGGGGAAGGGCTATGGCTACACCTTC.

This clonotype was detected once. One end of the junction varies from germline; a read error may be responsible. The V and J genes are TRBV2 and TRBJ1-2, with 8 nucleotides matching TRBD1. The CDR3 runs 15 residues. In germline, CDR1 is SNHLY, CDR2 FYNNEI. The CDR3 nucleotides are TGTGCCAGCAGTGAGGTCAGGACAGGGATCGCTGGCTTCACCTTC. It yields the protein CASSEVRTGIAGFTF.

In its sample, this clonotype was seen a few times. The chain links TRBV7-8 to TRBJ1-2; D is unresolved. Germline CDR1 and CDR2: SGHVS and FQNEAQ. V was shortened by 1 base and J by 4 bases, with 7 bases between the two germline ends. There are 13 residues in the CDR3. The CDR3 region is CASSLGLSYGYTF. The CDR3 DNA sequence: TGTGCCAGCAGCTTAGGACTGAGCTATGGCTACACCTTC.

By sample fraction, this clonotype is large. V usage is TRBV20-1 and J usage is TRBJ1-1; 10 bases align to TRBD1. Unmatched junction bases numbered 11, after V lost 6 bases and J lost 4 bases. The CDR3 spans 15 residues. Germline CDR1 reads DFQATT; CDR2 reads SNEGSKA (reference sequence). This CDR3 is CSAERRQGAGTEAFF. The CDR3, as DNA: TGCAGTGCAGAGAGGAGACAGGGGGCTGGCACTGAAGCTTTCTTT.

The chain uses TRBV6-1 and TRBJ1-2; D ambiguous. Trimming took off 3 bases at V and 5 bases at J, with 13 bases between the two ends. The CDR3 has 14 amino acids. Germline V CDR1 and CDR2: MNHNS, SASEGT. CDR3 residues: CASSDVNRSYGYTF. CDR3 sequence (DNA): TGTGCCAGCAGTGATGTGAATAGAAGTTATGGCTACACCTTC.

This chain connects TRBV5-6 to TRBJ2-5; TRBD2 aligns across 10 bases. Germline loops: CDR1 SGHDT, CDR2 YYEEEE. The CDR3 totals 15 residues. With V trimmed by 0 bases and J by 4 bases, 3 bases remained unmatched. CDR3 protein: CASSLGLAGVETQYF. The CDR3 DNA sequence: TGTGCCAGCAGCTTGGGGCTAGCGGGGGTAGAGACCCAGTACTTC.

The CDR3 loop reads CSASLSSYNSPLHF. CDR3 in DNA: TGCAGTGCTAGCCTGAGCTCCTATAATTCACCCCTCCACTTT. V usage is TRBV20-1 and J usage is TRBJ1-6, with D uncertain. The V end lost 3 bases, the J end lost 0 bases, and 6 bases lay between the germline ends. Germline values: CDR1 DFQATT, CDR2 SNEGSKA (reference sequence). The CDR3 is 14 residues long.

This clonotype was seen more than once but under ten times. The V call is TRBV20-1, the J call TRBJ2-4, with D hard to call. The CDR3 totals 15 residues. CDR1 DFQATT and CDR2 SNEGSKA come from the germline V gene (reference sequence). Trimming cost V 4 bases and J 0 bases, with 13 bases left between them. The CDR3 DNA is TGCAGTGCTACGAAGAGTTCCCTAGCCAAAAACATTCAGTACTTC. Translating it yields CSATKSSLAKNIQYF.

This chain connects TRBV2 to TRBJ1-5; TRBD1 might be the D (6 bases). This CDR3 is 14 amino acids long. Per the germline V gene, CDR1 is SNHLY and CDR2 is FYNNEI. The V gene lost 7 bases and the J gene lost 7 bases, with 17 bases spanning the gap. In DNA form, the CDR3 reads TGTGCCAGCACTTGGACAGAAGGTCCCCAGCCCCAGCATTTT. Translating gives CASTWTEGPQPQHF. Using reference TRBV2 and TRBJ1-5 for the parts outside the CDR3, the full variable domain is EPEVTQTPSHQVTQMGQEVILRCVPISNHLYFYWYRQILGQKVEFLVSFYNNEISEKSEIFDDQFSVERPDGSNFTLKIRSTKLEDSAMYFCASTWTEGPQPQHFGDGTRLSIL.

Only a few counts were recorded for this clonotype. V is TRBV10-2 and J is TRBJ1-2, with unresolved D. The CDR3 spans 12 residues. V gave up 2 bases and J gave up 4 bases, with 5 bases separating them. Germline values: CDR1 WSHSY, CDR2 SAAADI. The CDR3 DNA sequence: TGCGCCAGCAGTGAGAGGATCTATGGCTACACCTTC. This codes for CASSERIYGYTF.

In this sample, this clonotype turned up a few times. The chain links TRBV20-1 to TRBJ1-2; D gene unclear. Trimming took 1 base from V and 6 from J, leaving 12 bases between them. The CDR3 sequence is 13 residues long. Looked up from germline, CDR1 is DFQATT and CDR2 is SNEGSKA (reference sequence). The CDR3, as DNA: TGCAGTGCTAGAGGGGTAGGGCTGAATGGCTACACCTTC. Its protein is CSARGVGLNGYTF.